A single sample gave rise to the 15 T cell receptor beta chains below, sequenced in a study of cytomegalovirus exposure and HLA in healthy donors. The PCR used 60 Vbeta and 13 Jbeta primers. TCRdb's table, derived via immunoSEQ multiplex PCR, lists solely in-frame clones and lacks some. The sample has 150,000 to 200,000 clones; under 80% are singletons. The sequenced material came from PBMCs. The receptors here all came from a man in his forties in good health and CMV-seronegative.

This clone was recorded only once. The rearrangement links TRBV19 to TRBJ1-2, with TRBD1 matching 8 bases. Per germline, CDR1 LNHDA and CDR2 SQIVND (reference sequence). Trimming removed 7 bases from V and 7 bases from J; junction bases left unmatched: 11. CDR3 length equals 14 residues. The CDR3: CASNSQGARGGYTF. The CDR3 DNA reads as TGTGCCAGTAATTCTCAGGGGGCGCGAGGTGGCTACACCTTC.

Comments on this clone: The junction does not match germline at one end; this may be a read error. This chain uses TRBV7-9 with TRBJ2-1, with D possibly being TRBD1 (5 bases). This CDR3 contains 13 residues. CDR1 is SEHNR and CDR2 is FQNEAQ in the germline V gene (reference sequence). The CDR3 sequence is CTSSTKGKEEQFF. CDR3 DNA: TGTACCAGCAGCACTAAGGGGAAGGAGGAGCAGTTCTTC.

The V call is TRBV2, the J call TRBJ2-2; D unclear. The V and J ends lost 5 bases and 6 bases respectively, with 7 bases between them. CDR3 length: 12 amino acids. Germline CDR1 is SNHLY and CDR2 is FYNNEI. The CDR3 loop reads CASSTVSGELFF. The DNA of the CDR3 is TGTGCCAGCAGTACAGTCTCCGGGGAGCTGTTTTTT.

The chain carries TRBV5-8 and TRBJ2-2; 11 bases agree with TRBD2. This CDR3 is built from 19 residues. Germline CDR1 reads SGHTS; CDR2 reads YDEGEE. Trimming took 0 bases from V and 8 from J; bases not matched to a gene: 15. The DNA of the CDR3 is TGTGCCAGCAGCTTGGCGGTAGCGGGGGGGCGGGGTTTTGGGGGGGAGCTGTTTTTT. Its protein product is CASSLAVAGGRGFGGELFF.

The chain uses TRBV27 and TRBJ2-7, with D possibly matching TRBD2 (5 bases). Germline V gene data show CDR1 as MNHEY and CDR2 as SMNVEV (reference sequence). There are 16 residues in the CDR3. V lost 0 bases, J lost 4 bases, and 16 bases lay in between. CDR3 sequence: CASSLSSGLPLYEQYF. The CDR3, as DNA: TGTGCCAGCAGTTTATCCTCAGGACTGCCACTTTACGAGCAGTACTTC.

The count of this clone is one. The chain joins TRBV5-4 to TRBJ1-2, with D possibly TRBD1 on 5 matching bases. This CDR3 comprises 14 residues. The V end was cut by 6 bases, the J end by 4 bases, with 16 bases between. Looked up from germline, CDR1 is SGHNT and CDR2 is YYREEE (reference sequence). CDR3 sequence (DNA): TGTGCCAGCACCGAGGGGCGGGGCTTCTATGGCTACACCTTC. This sequence encodes CASTEGRGFYGYTF.

This chain uses TRBV18 with TRBJ2-1; TRBD1 aligns across 7 bases. The germline CDR1 and CDR2 sequences are KGHSH and LQKENI. The CDR3 is made up of 18 amino acids. The V gene end was trimmed by 3 bases and the J gene end by 5 bases; junction bases not matched to a gene: 16. For the CDR3, the DNA is TGTGCCAGCTCACCCGCAGGAACTCCGGGACAGAATCACAATGAGCAGTTCTTC. Protein: CASSPAGTPGQNHNEQFF.

As regards this clone: One junction end does not reproduce the germline sequence, and a read error may be involved. The genes are TRBV7-7 and TRBJ2-1; tentative D call: TRBD1 (5 bases). Germline CDR1 SSHAT, CDR2 FNYEAQ (reference sequence). The CDR3 runs to 16 residues. The CDR3 region is CASSPATANPYNEQFF. The CDR3 nucleotides are TGTGCTAGCAGCCCCGCGACAGCGAACCCCTACAATGAGCAGTTCTTC.

V usage is TRBV6-5 and J usage is TRBJ1-2; D is unresolved. The CDR3 totals 12 residues. Germline-derived CDR1 and CDR2 are MNHEY and SVGAGI. Trimming shortened V by 6 bases and J by 4 bases, and 9 bases separated the two germline ends. This chain's CDR3 is CASSEEFYGYTF. The CDR3 coding sequence is TGTGCCAGCAGCGAGGAGTTCTATGGCTACACCTTC.

This chain connects TRBV5-5 to TRBJ2-7; 9 nucleotides match TRBD1. V shed 5 bases, J shed 6 bases, and the junction held 9 bases outside the gene matches. There are 14 residues in the CDR3. Germline CDR1 SGHKS, CDR2 YYEKEE (reference sequence). As DNA, the CDR3 is TGTGCCAGCAGGCTGGAACAGGGGGCCAGCGAGCAGTACTTC. Its protein is CASRLEQGASEQYF.

V gene TRBV9 combines with J gene TRBJ2-7; the match to TRBD2 covers 7 bases. The V gene end was trimmed by 4 bases and the J gene end by 9 bases; junction bases not matched to a gene: 13. CDR3 size: 14 residues. Germline-derived CDR1 and CDR2 are SGDLS and YYNGEE. The CDR3 DNA reads as TGTGCCAGCAGCCTCGGGGGGAGGGATGGTGGGCAGTACTTC. Translation gives CASSLGGRDGGQYF. The full variable domain, its missing parts supplied by reference TRBV9 and TRBJ2-7, is DSGVTQTPKHLITATGQRVTLRCSPRSGDLSVYWYQQSLDQGLQFLIQYYNGEERAKGNILERFSAQQFPDLHSELNLSSLELGDSALYFCASSLGGRDGGQYFGPGTRLTVT.

The V gene is TRBV29-1, the J gene TRBJ1-1; 8 bases map to TRBD1. V lost 3 bases, J lost 13 bases, and 10 bases stayed unmatched. CDR1 is SQVTM, CDR2 ANQGSEA, per germline. The CDR3 runs 12 residues. DNA of the CDR3: TGCAGCGTTGAGGACAGGGATTGGCGGGTTTTCTTT. This encodes CSVEDRDWRVFF.

This chain links TRBV9 with TRBJ2-7, with D possibly being TRBD2 (6 bases). V gave up 2 bases and J gave up 2 bases, with 14 bases separating them. This CDR3 has 15 amino acids. Germline V gene data show CDR1 as SGDLS and CDR2 as YYNGEE. The CDR3 loop reads CASSVSGGEAYEQYF. The CDR3 region has the DNA TGTGCCAGCAGCGTTTCTGGCGGGGAAGCCTACGAGCAGTACTTC.

This clone was detected a few times. J is TRBJ1-6 and V is TRBV25-1; D is possibly TRBD1 (5 bases). The CDR3 extends over 18 amino acids. Trimming took off 1 base at V and 4 bases at J, with 17 bases between the two ends. Germline loops: CDR1 MGHDK, CDR2 SYGVNS. CDR3 sequence reads: CASSESWGLGHYNSPLHF. The CDR3 region has the DNA TGTGCCAGCAGTGAATCTTGGGGTCTAGGACATTATAATTCACCCCTCCACTTT.

This chain links TRBV6-5 with TRBJ2-6; D perhaps matches TRBD1 (6 bases). Germline lookup yields CDR1 MNHEY and CDR2 SVGAGI. Trimming took off 6 bases at V and 4 bases at J, with 13 bases between the two ends. This CDR3 is built from 15 residues. CDR3 nucleotides: TGTGCCAGCAGGTTTACAGGGAGAGGGGCCAACGTCCTGACTTTC. This sequence encodes CASRFTGRGANVLTF.